Below, 14 T cell receptor beta chains from the same sample are listed, as sequenced in a study of metastatic and nonmetastatic thyroid tumors. TCRdb re-called the PCR reads through MiXCR. The profile shows about 41,000 clones, more than 20% of them singletons. No treatment had been given to any patient before thyroid surgery. The sample was tumor tissue. Source of these receptors: a female donor with papillary thyroid cancer or a benign thyroid nodule (not recorded which). Some clones in this sample may be carry-over from other donors' samples.

This rearrangement joins TRBV20-1 to TRBJ1-5; D uncertain. Germline CDR1 reads DFQATT; CDR2 reads SNEGSKA (reference sequence). This CDR3 comprises 13 residues. Trimming took off 5 bases at V and 5 bases at J, with 13 bases between the two ends. The CDR3 DNA sequence: TGCAGTGCTCCCATTGCATCGGATCAGCCCCAGCATTTT. Protein product: CSAPIASDQPQHF.

This clone was recorded at least ten times. This chain uses TRBV12-3 or TRBV12-4 with TRBJ1-1; D may be TRBD1 (6 bases). Between the trimmed V and J ends, which lost 3 bases and 5 bases, there was a span of 28 bases. CDR3 size: 19 residues. CDR3 region: CASSFPPKYTGRGRTEAFF. The DNA for the CDR3 is TGTGCCAGCAGTTTCCCTCCGAAATATACAGGGAGAGGTAGGACTGAAGCTTTCTTT.

This clone came up a few times. The chain combines TRBV11-2 with TRBJ2-1, with 11 bases lining up with TRBD2. V was clipped by 0 bases and J by 8 bases; unmatched bases: 12. This CDR3 comprises 18 residues. The germline V gene encodes CDR1 SGHAT and CDR2 FQNNGV. The DNA of the CDR3 is TGTGCCAGCAGCTTAGAATGGGTTAGCGGGGGGGCCGGGCATGAGCAGTTCTTC. This encodes CASSLEWVSGGAGHEQFF.

This chain connects TRBV30 to TRBJ2-7; the D gene is possibly TRBD2 (6 bases). Germline V gene data show CDR1 as GTSNPN and CDR2 as SVGIG (reference sequence). The CDR3 is 14 residues long. The germline V and J ends were trimmed by 3 bases and 2 bases, with 14 bases remaining between them. The CDR3 loop reads CAWSSYGGTYEQYF. CDR3 bases: TGTGCCTGGAGCTCATACGGGGGAACCTACGAGCAGTACTTC. The full variable domain, completed using reference TRBV30 and TRBJ2-7, is SQTIHQWPATLVQPVGSPLSLECTVEGTSNPNLYWYRQAAGRGLQLLFYSVGIGQISSEVPQNLSASRPQDRQFILSSKKLLLSDSGFYLCAWSSYGGTYEQYFGPGTRLTVT.

The CDR3 DNA reads as TGTGCCAGCAGTCTAGTAGATGAGCAGTTCTTC. It is translated as CASSLVDEQFF. V usage is TRBV12-3 or TRBV12-4 and J usage is TRBJ2-1; D gene uncertain. V was shortened by 5 bases and J by 8 bases, with 7 bases between the two germline ends. CDR3 length: 11 amino acids.

This clone was counted only a few times. A much bigger clone sits one base away, suggesting this may be a read error. J is TRBJ2-2 and V is TRBV10-2, with D possibly being TRBD1 (6 bases). Germline values: CDR1 WSHSY, CDR2 SAAADI. The CDR3 has 14 residues. CDR3 amino acids: CASSESGDTEELFF. The CDR3 region has the DNA TGCGCCAGCAGTGAGTCTGGGGACACCGAGGAGCTGTTTTTT.

This clone was recorded a few times. This could be a read error, since a much larger clone is one nucleotide away. The rearrangement uses TRBV20-1 and TRBJ2-1, with a tentative D call TRBD2 (6 bases). V gave up 6 bases and J gave up 3 bases, with 15 bases separating them. This CDR3 spans 14 amino acids. Germline assignment: CDR1 DFQATT and CDR2 SNEGSKA (reference sequence). CDR3 region: CSATSLEGYNEQFF. DNA of the CDR3: TGCAGTGCGACTTCATTGGAGGGCTACAATGAGCAGTTCTTC.

This clone was picked up one time. The genes are TRBV5-1 and TRBJ2-3, with D perhaps assigned TRBD1 or TRBD2 (9 bases each). V was pared by 2 bases and J by 3 bases, with 25 bases between. The germline gives CDR1 SGHRS, CDR2 YFSETQ. CDR3 length: 19 residues. The DNA of the CDR3 is TGCGCCAGCAGCTTACAGGGGGCAGCTCTAGCGGGAAAGACAGATACGCAGTATTTT. It encodes CASSLQGAALAGKTDTQYF.

Ten or more counts support this clone. The chain is built from TRBV20-1 and TRBJ2-5, with 8 bases identical to TRBD2. This CDR3 is 15 amino acids long. V lost 0 bases to trimming and J lost 2 bases; unmatched junction nucleotides: 5. Germline V gene sequence: CDR1 DFQATT, CDR2 SNEGSKA (reference sequence). The CDR3 sequence: CSARELTSEQETQYF. The CDR3 DNA reads TGCAGTGCTAGAGAACTGACTAGCGAGCAAGAGACCCAGTACTTC.

The chain links TRBV11-2 to TRBJ2-7; 9 bases agree with TRBD1. CDR3 length: 13 residues. J gave up 7 bases and V 5 bases, and 6 bases lay outside the gene matches. Germline V CDR1 and CDR2: SGHAT, FQNNGV. CDR3 coding DNA: TGTGCCAGCAGCCAAGGGACAGGGCAGGAGCAGTACTTC. Protein: CASSQGTGQEQYF.

V is TRBV18 and J is TRBJ2-7, with D maybe TRBD1 (6 bases). The CDR3 sequence is 17 residues long. From germline, CDR1 is KGHSH and CDR2 LQKENI. V was trimmed by 2 bases and J by 0 bases, leaving 17 bases between them. The CDR3 reads CASSPSGAGVGSYEQYF. CDR3 in DNA: TGTGCCAGCTCACCATCCGGGGCAGGGGTGGGCTCCTACGAGCAGTACTTC.

Ten or more counts support this clone. The chain recombines TRBV28 with TRBJ1-1, with D uncertain. This CDR3 is built from 15 residues. V was pared by 8 bases and J by 5 bases, with 21 bases between. Germline CDR1 MDHEN, CDR2 SYDVKM. CDR3 sequence: CASGNLGVWKTEAFF. CDR3 DNA: TGTGCCAGCGGTAACTTGGGCGTGTGGAAAACTGAAGCTTTCTTT.

This clone showed up many times. The chain recombines TRBV6-1 with TRBJ1-1; unclear D gene. CDR1 MNHNS and CDR2 SASEGT come from the germline V gene. Between the trimmed V and J ends, which lost 5 bases and 1 base, there was a span of 11 bases. The CDR3 runs 14 residues. CDR3 region: CASSFRTGNTEAFF. CDR3 nucleotide sequence: TGTGCCAGCAGTTTCCGTACGGGGAACACTGAAGCTTTCTTT.

The chain has TRBV4-1 and TRBJ2-7; TRBD1 matches at 9 bases. CDR1 is MGHRA, CDR2 YSYEKL, per germline. The CDR3 spans 15 residues. The V segment lost 8 bases and the J segment 3 bases; nucleotides outside the gene matches: 11. Here the CDR3 reads CASGHRGRGDYEQYF. The CDR3 DNA follows: TGCGCCAGCGGACACAGGGGGCGAGGGGACTACGAGCAGTACTTC.